These 11 T cell receptor beta chains were all obtained from the same sample, sequenced in a study of T cell responses to AZD1222 COVID-19 vaccine. Data came from immunoSEQ multiplex PCR; TCRdb stores just in-frame clones and leaves some out. The sample carries 75,000 to 95,000 clones, about 87% recorded once. The input for sequencing was peripheral blood, taken 28 days after the second dose of the MenACWY control vaccine. These receptors originate from an adult who received the MenACWY meningococcal vaccine as a control.

The chain combines TRBV6-5 with TRBJ1-2; D possibly corresponds to TRBD1 (6 bases). This CDR3 has 14 residues. The V end was cut by 0 bases, the J end by 4 bases, with 9 bases between. Germline-derived CDR1 and CDR2 are MNHEY and SVGAGI. CDR3 sequence reads: CASSYSQGAYGYTF. Written as DNA, the CDR3 is TGTGCCAGCAGTTACTCACAGGGTGCCTATGGCTACACCTTC.

The chain joins TRBV4-3 to TRBJ1-2; tentative D call: TRBD1 (5 bases). This CDR3 comprises 15 residues. Germline V gene sequence: CDR1 LGHNA, CDR2 YSLEER. Deletions cut 0 bases from V and 2 bases from J, with 10 bases between. CDR3 sequence: CASSQDLAGNYGYTF. The DNA for the CDR3 is TGCGCCAGCAGCCAAGATTTAGCAGGGAACTATGGCTACACCTTC.

This rearrangement joins TRBV7-9 to TRBJ1-2; no definite D call. V dropped 1 base and J dropped 4 bases, with 10 bases sitting between them. The CDR3 runs to 14 residues. Per the germline V gene, CDR1 is SEHNR and CDR2 is FQNEAQ (reference sequence). CDR3 amino acids: CASSLGGIGYGYTF. In DNA form, the CDR3 reads TGTGCCAGCAGCTTAGGAGGGATCGGCTATGGCTACACCTTC.

The chain employs TRBV18 and TRBJ1-2; D may be TRBD1 (5 bases). The CDR3 consists of 14 residues. V was pared by 3 bases and J by 4 bases, with 12 bases between. The V gene's germline CDR1 is KGHSH and CDR2 LQKENI. DNA of the CDR3: TGTGCCAGCTCACCCACACAGGATAGCTATGGCTACACCTTC. Its protein is CASSPTQDSYGYTF.

This chain connects TRBV9 to TRBJ2-3, with D possibly being TRBD2 (6 bases). Germline CDR1 SGDLS, CDR2 YYNGEE. The CDR3 spans 16 residues. V shed 7 bases and J shed 1 base, with 19 bases lying between them. In DNA, the CDR3 is TGTGCCAGCGGTAACCGGGGGTCGCTCGGCACAGATACGCAGTATTTT. This encodes CASGNRGSLGTDTQYF. Full variable domain (rest looked up from reference TRBV9 and TRBJ2-3): DSGVTQTPKHLITATGQRVTLRCSPRSGDLSVYWYQQSLDQGLQFLIQYYNGEERAKGNILERFSAQQFPDLHSELNLSSLELGDSALYFCASGNRGSLGTDTQYFGPGTRLTVL.

The chain couples TRBV6-4 to TRBJ1-6; D possibly corresponds to TRBD1 (6 bases). The CDR3 totals 16 residues. V shed 3 bases and J shed 2 bases, with 11 bases lying between them. Germline V gives CDR1 MRHNA, CDR2 SNTAGT. The CDR3 DNA sequence: TGTGCCAGCAGTGAATTACAGGGAGCCTATAATTCACCCCTCCACTTT. Its protein product is CASSELQGAYNSPLHF.

This clone was counted only a few times. The chain links TRBV5-1 to TRBJ1-5; D unresolved. Germline lookup yields CDR1 SGHRS and CDR2 YFSETQ. Trimming took 2 bases from V and 5 from J, leaving 8 bases between them. The CDR3 contains 13 residues. CDR3 sequence reads: CASSLNPDQPQHF. In DNA, the CDR3 is TGCGCCAGCAGCTTAAACCCCGATCAGCCCCAGCATTTT.

This clone was recorded once. The V gene is TRBV10-3, the J gene TRBJ1-4, with a tentative D call TRBD1 (5 bases). The germline V and J ends were trimmed by 3 bases and 8 bases, with 13 bases remaining between them. CDR1 is ENHRY and CDR2 is SYGVKD in the germline V gene. The CDR3 is 14 residues long. The DNA for the CDR3 is TGTGCCATCAGTGATCGGGGGAGAGAGGAAAAACTGTTTTTT. It encodes CAISDRGREEKLFF.

The V gene is TRBV29-1, the J gene TRBJ2-7; tentative D call: TRBD2 (5 bases). V was pared by 5 bases and J by 0 bases, with 11 bases between. The CDR3 covers 13 residues. Per germline, CDR1 SQVTM and CDR2 ANQGSEA. The CDR3 DNA follows: TGCAGCGTTCACAACGGGATCTCCTACGAGCAGTACTTC. It is translated as CSVHNGISYEQYF.

This clone was seen a handful of times. The J gene is TRBJ1-6, the V gene TRBV19; 7 nucleotides line up with TRBD1. The CDR3 contains 12 residues. The trim removed 7 bases at V and 12 bases at J, leaving 6 bases unmatched. Germline V gene data show CDR1 as LNHDA and CDR2 as SQIVND (reference sequence). This chain's CDR3 is CASKGQWGPLHF. The CDR3, as DNA: TGTGCCAGTAAGGGACAGTGGGGACCCCTCCACTTT.

In this sample, this clone turned up a few times. The chain employs TRBV29-1 and TRBJ1-5; D remains ambiguous. The CDR3 loop spans 13 amino acids. CDR1 SQVTM and CDR2 ANQGSEA come from the germline V gene. V lost 4 bases and J 0 bases, leaving 7 bases between the germline ends. The CDR3 DNA is TGCAGCGTTGGGGGTAATAGCAATCAGCCCCAGCATTTT. As protein: CSVGGNSNQPQHF. The variable domain in full, with the rest retrieved from reference TRBV29-1 and TRBJ1-5, is SAVISQKPSRDICQRGTSLTIQCQVDSQVTMMFWYRQQPGQSLTLIATANQGSEATYESGFVIDKFPISRPNLTFSTLTVSNMSPEDSSIYLCSVGGNSNQPQHFGDGTRLSIL.